Listed below are T cell receptor beta chains from one sample, sequenced in a study of T cells in Graves' hyperthyroidism and ophthalmopathy. TCRdb re-derived calls from the multiplex PCR reads in MiXCR, one entry per CDR3 protein. The repertoire holds a few hundred thousand distinct CDR3 sequences, around 20% seen once, with about a quarter in the top ten. What was sequenced was blood. These receptors were taken from a man aged 18 to 29 with Graves' hyperthyroidism. CDR3s include the opening cysteine and the closing phenylalanine or tryptophan. The D gene is left open where the match is weak. The size field is filled for only some rows; it gives once, few, many or a size class.

j_call: TRBJ1-1
d_call: -
v_call: TRBV12-3/TRBV12-4
clone_size: many
cdr3_aa: CASRSGEDTEAFF
cdr3_nt: TGTGCCAGCAGGTCAGGGGAGGACACTGAAGCTTTCTTT

j_call: TRBJ2-5
d_call: -
v_call: TRBV11-2
clone_size: few
cdr3_aa: CASSLVLGLLGTQYF
cdr3_nt: TGTGCCAGCAGCTTAGTTCTCGGGCTCTTAGGGACCCAGTACTTC

j_call: TRBJ2-7
d_call: TRBD1
v_call: TRBV11-2
clone_size: few
cdr3_aa: CASSGQGNLYEQYF
cdr3_nt: TGTGCCAGCAGTGGACAGGGGAATCTCTACGAGCAGTACTTC

j_call: TRBJ2-5
d_call: TRBD2
v_call: TRBV27
clone_size: -
cdr3_aa: CASSSTSGGDQETQYF
cdr3_nt: TGTGCCAGCAGCTCCACTAGCGGGGGGGATCAAGAGACCCAGTACTTC

j_call: TRBJ2-5
d_call: -
v_call: TRBV29-1
clone_size: -
cdr3_aa: CSVEGLAGETQYF
cdr3_nt: TGCAGCGTTGAGGGGCTAGCAGGAGAGACCCAGTACTTC

j_call: TRBJ1-1
d_call: -
v_call: TRBV6-5
clone_size: many
cdr3_aa: CASSYDGTMNTEAFF
cdr3_nt: TGTGCCAGCAGTTACGATGGCACCATGAACACTGAAGCTTTCTTT

j_call: TRBJ1-3
d_call: -
v_call: TRBV4-1
clone_size: few
cdr3_aa: CASSQEGGANGNTIYF
cdr3_nt: TGCGCCAGCAGCCAAGAGGGGGGGGCCAATGGAAACACCATATATTTT

j_call: TRBJ1-1
d_call: -
v_call: TRBV10-3
clone_size: -
cdr3_aa: CAISVGWVKSSWEAFF
cdr3_nt: TGTGCCATCAGTGTAGGCTGGGTGAAATCGTCATGGGAAGCTTTCTTT

j_call: TRBJ2-7
d_call: -
v_call: TRBV28
clone_size: -
cdr3_aa: CASSLALAGPREQYF
cdr3_nt: TGTGCCAGCAGTCTCGCTTTGGCGGGACCTCGCGAGCAGTACTTC

j_call: TRBJ1-4
d_call: -
v_call: TRBV13
clone_size: many
cdr3_aa: CASSLGGTNEKLFF
cdr3_nt: TGTGCCAGCAGCTTAGGTGGGACTAATGAAAAACTGTTTTTT

j_call: TRBJ1-1
d_call: -
v_call: TRBV30
clone_size: many
cdr3_aa: CAWSLNGMAEAFF
cdr3_nt: TGTGCCTGGAGTCTGAATGGTATGGCTGAAGCTTTCTTT

j_call: TRBJ1-1
d_call: -
v_call: TRBV6-5
clone_size: many
cdr3_aa: CASSQEIRGSEAFF
cdr3_nt: TGTGCCAGCAGTCAGGAGATCAGGGGTTCTGAAGCTTTCTTT

j_call: TRBJ1-1
d_call: -
v_call: TRBV19
clone_size: many
cdr3_aa: CASSIGGVLGGNTEAFF
cdr3_nt: TGTGCCAGTAGTATAGGTGGCGTACTCGGGGGGAACACTGAAGCTTTCTTT

j_call: TRBJ1-5
d_call: TRBD1
v_call: TRBV20-1
clone_size: many
cdr3_aa: CSAVQGSNQPQHF
cdr3_nt: TGCAGTGCCGTACAGGGGAGTAATCAGCCCCAGCATTTT

j_call: TRBJ1-1
d_call: -
v_call: TRBV6-5
clone_size: many
cdr3_aa: CASSYSWTSLDTEAFF
cdr3_nt: TGTGCCAGCAGTTATAGCTGGACTAGTTTAGACACTGAAGCTTTCTTT

j_call: TRBJ2-2
d_call: TRBD2
v_call: TRBV6-2/TRBV6-3
clone_size: many
cdr3_aa: CASSPWTDPRGGPVSGELFF
cdr3_nt: TGTGCCAGCAGTCCATGGACCGACCCGCGGGGGGGCCCTGTGAGCGGGGAGCTGTTTTTT

j_call: TRBJ1-1
d_call: TRBD1
v_call: TRBV13
clone_size: -
cdr3_aa: CASSPRQGGDTEAFF
cdr3_nt: TGTGCCAGCAGCCCCCGACAGGGAGGTGACACTGAAGCTTTCTTT

j_call: TRBJ2-5
d_call: TRBD1
v_call: TRBV14
clone_size: -
cdr3_aa: CASAQTGLATQYF
cdr3_nt: TGTGCCAGCGCACAGACAGGGCTGGCGACCCAGTACTTC

j_call: TRBJ2-5
d_call: TRBD2
v_call: TRBV28
clone_size: many
cdr3_aa: CAAGGAGRETQYF
cdr3_nt: TGTGCCGCGGGGGGGGCTGGGCGGGAGACCCAGTACTTC

j_call: TRBJ2-7
d_call: -
v_call: TRBV6-2/TRBV6-3
clone_size: many
cdr3_aa: CASRYLWATKERGAWVLREQYF
cdr3_nt: TGTGCCAGCAGATACTTGTGGGCAACAAAGGAAAGGGGGGCTTGGGTTTTACGCGAGCAGTACTTC

j_call: TRBJ1-2
d_call: -
v_call: TRBV12-3/TRBV12-4
clone_size: many
cdr3_aa: CASSFKGLGYTF
cdr3_nt: TGTGCCAGCAGTTTCAAGGGTTTGGGCTACACCTTC